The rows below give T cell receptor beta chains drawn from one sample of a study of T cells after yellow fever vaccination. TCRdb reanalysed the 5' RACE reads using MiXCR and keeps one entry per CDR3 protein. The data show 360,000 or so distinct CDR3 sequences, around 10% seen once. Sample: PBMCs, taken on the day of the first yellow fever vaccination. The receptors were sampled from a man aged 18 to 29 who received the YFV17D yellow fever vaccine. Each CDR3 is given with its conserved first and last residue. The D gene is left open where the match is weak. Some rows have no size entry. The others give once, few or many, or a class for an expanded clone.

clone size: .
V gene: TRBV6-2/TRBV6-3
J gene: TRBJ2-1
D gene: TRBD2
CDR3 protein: CASSKTSGYNEQFF
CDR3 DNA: TGTGCCAGCAGTAAGACTAGCGGATACAATGAGCAGTTCTTC

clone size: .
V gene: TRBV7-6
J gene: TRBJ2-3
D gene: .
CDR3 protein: CASSPSRGVRTDTQYF
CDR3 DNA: TGTGCCAGCAGCCCGTCGAGGGGGGTTCGCACAGATACGCAGTATTTT

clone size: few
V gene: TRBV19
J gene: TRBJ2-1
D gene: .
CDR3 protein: CASSNRLVRFF
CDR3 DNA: TGTGCCAGTAGTAATAGATTAGTTAGGTTCTTC

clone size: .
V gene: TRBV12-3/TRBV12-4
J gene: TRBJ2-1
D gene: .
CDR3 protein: CASTNNEQFF
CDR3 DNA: TGTGCCAGCACGAACAATGAGCAGTTCTTC

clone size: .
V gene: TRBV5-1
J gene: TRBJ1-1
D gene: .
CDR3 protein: CASSTWGGSMNTEAFF
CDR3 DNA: TGCGCCAGCAGCACCTGGGGGGGGTCTATGAACACTGAAGCTTTCTTT

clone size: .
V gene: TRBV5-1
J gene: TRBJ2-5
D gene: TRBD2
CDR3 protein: CASSYRLAVQETQYF
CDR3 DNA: TGCGCCAGCAGCTACCGACTAGCGGTTCAAGAGACCCAGTACTTC

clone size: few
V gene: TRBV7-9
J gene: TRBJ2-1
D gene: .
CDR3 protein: CASGGFNEQFF
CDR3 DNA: TGTGCCAGCGGGGGTTTCAATGAGCAGTTCTTC

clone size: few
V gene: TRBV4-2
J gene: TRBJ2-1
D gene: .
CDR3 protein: CASSQDTYNEQFF
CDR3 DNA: TGTGCCAGCAGCCAAGACACCTACAATGAGCAGTTCTTC

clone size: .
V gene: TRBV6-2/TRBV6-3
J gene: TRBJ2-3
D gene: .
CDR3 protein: CASSQPPAIQYF
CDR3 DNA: TGTGCCAGCAGTCAGCCTCCGGCGATACAGTATTTT

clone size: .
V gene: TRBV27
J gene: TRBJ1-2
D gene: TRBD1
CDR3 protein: CASSFRDRANYGYTF
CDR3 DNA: TGTGCCAGCAGTTTCCGGGACAGGGCCAACTATGGCTACACCTTC

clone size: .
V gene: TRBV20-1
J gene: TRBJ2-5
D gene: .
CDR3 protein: CSAHSSPRAPVAQYF
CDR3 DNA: TGCAGTGCTCATTCCTCCCCCCGGGCTCCCGTGGCCCAGTACTTC

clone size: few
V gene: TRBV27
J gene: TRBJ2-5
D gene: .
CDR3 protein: CASSKLEEGTQYF
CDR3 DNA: TGTGCCAGCAGTAAACTAGAGGAGGGGACCCAGTACTTC

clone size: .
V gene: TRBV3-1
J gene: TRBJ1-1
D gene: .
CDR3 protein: CASSPETGWTEAFF
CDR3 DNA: TGTGCCAGCAGCCCCGAAACAGGGTGGACTGAAGCTTTCTTT

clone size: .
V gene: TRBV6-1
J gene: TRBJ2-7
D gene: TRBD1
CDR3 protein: CASSGPGTGVNEQYF
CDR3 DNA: TGTGCCAGCAGTGGACCCGGGACAGGGGTAAACGAGCAGTACTTC

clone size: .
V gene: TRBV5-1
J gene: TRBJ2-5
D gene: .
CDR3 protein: CASSSSRAVEETQYF
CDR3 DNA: TGCGCCAGCAGCTCCTCAAGGGCGGTTGAGGAGACCCAGTACTTC

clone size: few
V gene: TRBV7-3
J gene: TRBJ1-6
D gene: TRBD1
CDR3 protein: CASSLEPTGGMSPLHF
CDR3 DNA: TGTGCCAGCAGCTTAGAGCCGACAGGGGGGATGTCACCCCTCCACTTT

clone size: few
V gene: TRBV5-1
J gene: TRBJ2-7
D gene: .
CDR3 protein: CASSLGDLGAYEQYF
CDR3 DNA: TGCGCCAGCAGCTTGGGGGATTTGGGCGCCTACGAGCAGTACTTC

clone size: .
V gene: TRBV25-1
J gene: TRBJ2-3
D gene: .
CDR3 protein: CASSELGPSSTDTQYF
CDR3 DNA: TGTGCCAGCAGTGAATTGGGCCCTTCGAGCACAGATACGCAGTATTTT

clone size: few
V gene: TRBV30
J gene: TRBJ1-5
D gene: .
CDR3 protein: CAWSGRKTQPQHF
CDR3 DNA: TGTGCCTGGAGTGGCAGGAAGACTCAGCCCCAGCATTTT

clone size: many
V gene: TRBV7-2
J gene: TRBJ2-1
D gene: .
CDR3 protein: CASSPTGSPYNEQFF
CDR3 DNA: TGTGCCAGCAGCCCTACAGGTAGTCCTTACAATGAGCAGTTCTTC

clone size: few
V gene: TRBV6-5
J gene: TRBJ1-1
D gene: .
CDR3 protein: CASSLTELNTEAFF
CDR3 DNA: TGTGCCAGCAGTTTGACAGAGTTGAACACTGAAGCTTTCTTT

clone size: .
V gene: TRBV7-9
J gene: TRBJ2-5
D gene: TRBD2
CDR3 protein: CASMRGSQETQYF
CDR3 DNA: TGTGCCAGCATGCGGGGGAGCCAAGAGACCCAGTACTTC

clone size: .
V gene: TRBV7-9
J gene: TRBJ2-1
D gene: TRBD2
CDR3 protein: CASGPTSGGPNNEQFF
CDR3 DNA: TGTGCCAGCGGACCGACTAGCGGGGGGCCCAACAATGAGCAGTTCTTC

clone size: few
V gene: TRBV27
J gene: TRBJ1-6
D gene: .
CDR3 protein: CASSFRVSYNSPLHF
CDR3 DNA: TGTGCCAGCAGTTTTAGGGTCTCCTATAATTCACCCCTCCACTTT

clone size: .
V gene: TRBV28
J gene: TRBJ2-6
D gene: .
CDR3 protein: CANSPGGAGANVLTF
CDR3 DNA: TGTGCCAACTCACCAGGCGGGGCTGGGGCCAACGTCCTGACTTTC

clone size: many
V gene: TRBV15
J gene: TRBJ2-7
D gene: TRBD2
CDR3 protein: CATSTGLANEQYF
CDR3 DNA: TGTGCCACCAGCACGGGACTAGCGAACGAGCAGTACTTC

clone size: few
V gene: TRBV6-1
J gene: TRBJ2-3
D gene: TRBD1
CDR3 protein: CASRQGFTDTQYF
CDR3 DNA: TGTGCCAGTAGACAGGGATTCACAGATACGCAGTATTTT

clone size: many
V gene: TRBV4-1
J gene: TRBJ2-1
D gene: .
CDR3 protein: CASSQGVAMDNEQFF
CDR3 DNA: TGCGCCAGCAGCCAAGGGGTCGCAATGGACAATGAGCAGTTCTTC

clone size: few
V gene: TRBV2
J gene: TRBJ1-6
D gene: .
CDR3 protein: CASRAREVYNSPLHF
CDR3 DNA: TGTGCCAGCAGGGCCCGGGAGGTCTATAATTCACCCCTCCACTTT

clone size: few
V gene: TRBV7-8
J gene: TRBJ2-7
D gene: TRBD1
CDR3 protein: CASSLGPGQGNPYEQYF
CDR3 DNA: TGTGCCAGCAGCTTAGGGCCCGGACAGGGGAATCCCTACGAGCAGTACTTC

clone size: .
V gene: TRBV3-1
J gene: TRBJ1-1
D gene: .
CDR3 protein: CASSQDQAWSTEAFF
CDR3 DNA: TGTGCCAGCAGCCAAGATCAAGCGTGGAGCACTGAAGCTTTCTTT

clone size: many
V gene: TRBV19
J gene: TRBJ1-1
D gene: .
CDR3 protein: CASRAGITEAFF
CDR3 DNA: TGTGCCAGTAGAGCAGGGATCACTGAAGCTTTCTTT

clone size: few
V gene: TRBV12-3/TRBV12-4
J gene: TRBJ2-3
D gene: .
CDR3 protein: CASSGTLEADTQYF
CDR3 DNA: TGTGCCAGCAGCGGGACACTGGAAGCAGATACGCAGTATTTT

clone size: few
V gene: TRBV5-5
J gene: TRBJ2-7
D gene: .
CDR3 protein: CASSLNGEQYF
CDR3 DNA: TGTGCCAGCAGCCTAAACGGCGAGCAGTACTTC

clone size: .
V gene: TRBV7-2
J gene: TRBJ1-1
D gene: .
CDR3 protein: CASSRREGTEAFF
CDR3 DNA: TGTGCCAGCAGCAGAAGGGAAGGCACTGAAGCTTTCTTT

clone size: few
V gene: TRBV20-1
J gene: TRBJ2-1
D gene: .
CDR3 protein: CSARDPRAAGGGEQFF
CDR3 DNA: TGCAGTGCTAGAGATCCCAGGGCGGCTGGGGGAGGAGAGCAGTTCTTC

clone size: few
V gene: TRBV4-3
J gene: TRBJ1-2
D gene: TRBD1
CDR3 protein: CASSQETGGYGYTF
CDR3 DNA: TGCGCCAGCAGCCAAGAGACAGGGGGTTACGGCTACACCTTC

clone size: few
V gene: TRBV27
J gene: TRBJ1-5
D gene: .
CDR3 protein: CASSSGTVTNQPQHF
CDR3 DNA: TGTGCCAGCAGCTCTGGAACGGTAACCAATCAGCCCCAGCATTTT

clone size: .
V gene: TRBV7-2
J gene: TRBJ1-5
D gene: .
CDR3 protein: CASTLDGGMNQPQHF
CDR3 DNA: TGTGCCAGCACCCTGGACGGGGGGATGAATCAGCCCCAGCATTTT

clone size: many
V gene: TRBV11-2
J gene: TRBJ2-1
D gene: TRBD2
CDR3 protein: CASSSGLAGYNEQFF
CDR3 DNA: TGTGCCAGCAGCTCGGGACTAGCGGGATACAATGAGCAGTTCTTC

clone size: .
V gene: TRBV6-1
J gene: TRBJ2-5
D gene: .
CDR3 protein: CASSTPGPQETQYF
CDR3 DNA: TGTGCCAGCAGTACACCGGGACCGCAAGAGACCCAGTACTTC